The T cell receptor (beta chain) under discussion was sequenced for a study of cytomegalovirus exposure and HLA in healthy donors. Overall study findings and caveats: There were reportedly fewer N-insertions in an Asian-associated ancestry cluster than the roughly 670-donor mean, in a later analysis. Later analysis suggested most CMV-associated TCR beta chains were HLA-restricted. A link between a missense DCLRE1C variant and TCR beta V- and J-gene trimming emerged from a later analysis.

Amplification used 60 Vbeta primers and 13 Jbeta primers. Using immunoSEQ multiplex PCR, the repertoire was profiled, and TCRdb retains in-frame clones only, with some absent. The sample lists over 130,000 clones, around 86% occurring once. The CDR3 runs to 15 residues. The V and J ends lost 7 bases and 1 base respectively, with 14 bases between them. From germline, CDR1 is MNHEY and CDR2 SVGAGI. Remarks on this clone: Antigen specificity is unknown.

Sequences were obtained from PBMCs. This receptor was obtained from a female donor in good health and CMV-seronegative. The V call is TRBV6-5, the J call TRBJ2-1; a possible D gene is TRBD1 (6 bases). CDR3 sequence: CASTGLGQSYNEQFF. CDR3 coding DNA: TGTGCCAGCACGGGGCTCGGACAGTCCTACAATGAGCAGTTCTTC.